These T cell receptor beta chains were read from a single sample in a study of human T cells and chemical hapten exposure. A single record per CDR3 protein comes from TCRdb applying MiXCR to the 5' RACE reads. This table holds about 140,000 distinct CDR3 sequences, 3.5% to 5% found once. These receptors were taken from a female donor in good health. Each CDR3 is given with its conserved first and last residue. The D gene is left open where the match is weak. A clone size is listed for some rows: how often the clone was seen (once, few, many), or a class if it is expanded.

many	TRBV11-2	TRBJ2-3	.	TGTGCCAGCAGCTTCCCGTGGGGAGAGTATACAGATACGCAGTATTTT	CASSFPWGEYTDTQYF
many	TRBV5-4	TRBJ2-3	TRBD2	TGTGCCGGAGGGACTAGCGGCATCACAGATACGCAGTATTTT	CAGGTSGITDTQYF
many	TRBV20-1	TRBJ1-1	.	TGCAGTGCTAATTTGGTTTACACTGAAGCTTTCTTT	CSANLVYTEAFF
many	TRBV6-2/TRBV6-3	TRBJ2-7	.	TGTGCCAGCAGAGCTCAGGTAGCGGACCTAACCTACGAGCAGTACTTC	CASRAQVADLTYEQYF
many	TRBV5-4	TRBJ1-1	.	TGTGCCAGCAGCTTGGACGGGTACGGTGCTTTCTTT	CASSLDGYGAFF
many	TRBV20-1	TRBJ1-1	TRBD1	TGCAGTGCTAGAGGGGACAGGGTGGACACTGAAGCTTTCTTT	CSARGDRVDTEAFF
many	TRBV29-1	TRBJ2-7	.	TGCAGCGTTGACAACCAGGGATCTGCCTACGAGCAGTACTTC	CSVDNQGSAYEQYF
many	TRBV6-2/TRBV6-3	TRBJ2-5	TRBD2	TGTGCCAGCAGTTATACTAGCGGGGGAGCGGAGACCCAGTACTTC	CASSYTSGGAETQYF
.	TRBV12-3/TRBV12-4	TRBJ2-2	.	TGTGCCAGCAGTGGGAAGGCCGGGGAGCTGTTTTTT	CASSGKAGELFF
many	TRBV5-1	TRBJ2-7	TRBD1	TGCGCCAGCAGCTTCGGGACAGGGTTTCACGAGCAGTACTTC	CASSFGTGFHEQYF
few	TRBV5-1	TRBJ1-1	.	TGCGCCAGCAGCTTGGGGGATAGCCGTGAAGCTTTCTTT	CASSLGDSREAFF
many	TRBV12-3/TRBV12-4	TRBJ2-7	.	TGTGCCAGCAGTTCGATACAGGGAGGGCAGCAGTACTTC	CASSSIQGGQQYF
many	TRBV4-1	TRBJ1-5	TRBD1	TGCGCCAGCAGCTCTTCGACAGGGGGCCTTAGTAGCAATCAGCCCCAGCATTTT	CASSSSTGGLSSNQPQHF
many	TRBV20-1	TRBJ1-5	.	TGCAGTGCTAGAGATCCTCGTTTGGGCGCTAGCAATCAGCCCCAGCATTTT	CSARDPRLGASNQPQHF
few	TRBV9	TRBJ1-3	.	TGTGCCAGCAGCGTAGCTCCTGGCCGAGACACCATATATTTT	CASSVAPGRDTIYF
few	TRBV15	TRBJ1-6	.	TGTGCCACCAGCTCTCCAGGGGCTTTGGACTCACCCCTCCACTTT	CATSSPGALDSPLHF
many	TRBV7-2	TRBJ1-1	.	TGTGCCAGCAGCTTAGAGAGCAGACTGGCTTTCTTT	CASSLESRLAFF
few	TRBV6-5	TRBJ2-3	.	TGTGCCAGCAGTTACTACCGTAGCGGAAATACGCAGTATTTT	CASSYYRSGNTQYF
many	TRBV24-1	TRBJ2-3	TRBD1	TGTGCCACCAGTGATCCCAGGACAGGAACAGATACGCAGTATTTT	CATSDPRTGTDTQYF
many	TRBV29-1	TRBJ1-1	.	TGCAGCGTCGAAGCCGGGTCCAAGGCCGATTTT	CSVEAGSKADF
many	TRBV29-1	TRBJ1-1	.	TGCAGCGTTGAAGGGGCCCTTAGGGCTTTCTTT	CSVEGALRAFF
.	TRBV5-1	TRBJ2-1	TRBD2	TGCGCCAGCAGCTTAGATGGACTAGCGGGGGTGGGTGAGCAGTTCTTC	CASSLDGLAGVGEQFF
many	TRBV15	TRBJ2-2	.	TGTGCCACCAGCAAATGGCTCGGGGAGCTGTTTTTT	CATSKWLGELFF
many	TRBV3-1	TRBJ1-6	.	TGTGCCAGCAGCCAAGATCAGTACTCCTATAATTCACCCCTCCACTTT	CASSQDQYSYNSPLHF
many	TRBV27	TRBJ2-3	.	TGTGCCAGCAGTTTACTCTACACTCGAGTCACAGATACGCAGTATTTT	CASSLLYTRVTDTQYF
many	TRBV18	TRBJ2-3	.	TGTGCCAGCTCAAGTACCCCTTTGACAGATACGCAGTATTTT	CASSSTPLTDTQYF
many	TRBV20-1	TRBJ2-7	TRBD1	TGCAGTGCTAGGAGGGACAGGGCCTCCGAGCAGTACTTC	CSARRDRASEQYF
many	TRBV5-6	TRBJ1-1	.	TGTGCCAGCAGCCGCCCCGGGGCCTCCGGCGCTTTCTTT	CASSRPGASGAFF
many	TRBV6-5	TRBJ1-2	TRBD1	TGTGCCAGCAGCCGAACCGGGACAGAACCTAACTATGGCTACACCTTC	CASSRTGTEPNYGYTF
many	TRBV20-1	TRBJ1-4	TRBD1	TGCAGTGCTAGAGAGACAGGGGTTAGGGAAAAACTGTTTTTT	CSARETGVREKLFF
many	TRBV5-1	TRBJ1-3	.	TGCGCCAGCAGCTTGAACAGCAACTCTGGAAACACCATATATTTT	CASSLNSNSGNTIYF